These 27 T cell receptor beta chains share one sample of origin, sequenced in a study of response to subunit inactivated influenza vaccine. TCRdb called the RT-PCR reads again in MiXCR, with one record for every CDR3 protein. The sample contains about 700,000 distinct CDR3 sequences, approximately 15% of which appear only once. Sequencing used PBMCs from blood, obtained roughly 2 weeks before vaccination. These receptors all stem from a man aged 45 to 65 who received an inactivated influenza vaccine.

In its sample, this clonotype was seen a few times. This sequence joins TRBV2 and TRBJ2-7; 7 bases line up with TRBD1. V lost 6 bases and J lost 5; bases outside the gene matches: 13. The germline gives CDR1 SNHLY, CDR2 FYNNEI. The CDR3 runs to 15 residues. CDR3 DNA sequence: TGTGCCAGCAGCCTGGAGCGACAGGGAACCCACGAGCAGTACTTC. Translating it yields CASSLERQGTHEQYF.

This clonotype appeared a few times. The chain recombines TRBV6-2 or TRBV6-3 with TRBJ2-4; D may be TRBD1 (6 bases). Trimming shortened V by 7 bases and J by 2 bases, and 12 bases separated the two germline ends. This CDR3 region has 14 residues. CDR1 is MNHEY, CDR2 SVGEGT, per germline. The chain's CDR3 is CASNLQGPKNIQYF. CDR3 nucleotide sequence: TGTGCCAGCAACCTACAGGGACCCAAAAACATTCAGTACTTC.

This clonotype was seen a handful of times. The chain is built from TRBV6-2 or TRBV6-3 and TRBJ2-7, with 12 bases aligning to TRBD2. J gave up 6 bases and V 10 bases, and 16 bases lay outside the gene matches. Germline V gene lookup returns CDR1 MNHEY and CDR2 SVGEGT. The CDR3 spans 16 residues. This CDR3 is CATRLAGDPRQGEQYF. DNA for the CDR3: TGTGCCACCCGACTAGCGGGAGACCCACGCCAGGGCGAGCAGTACTTC.

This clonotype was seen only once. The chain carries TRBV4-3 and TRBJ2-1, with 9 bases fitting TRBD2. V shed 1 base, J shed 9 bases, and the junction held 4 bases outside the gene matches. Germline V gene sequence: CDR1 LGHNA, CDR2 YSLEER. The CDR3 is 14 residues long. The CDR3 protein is CASSQGRTSAEQFF. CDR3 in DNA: TGCGCCAGCAGCCAAGGGCGGACTAGCGCTGAGCAGTTCTTC.

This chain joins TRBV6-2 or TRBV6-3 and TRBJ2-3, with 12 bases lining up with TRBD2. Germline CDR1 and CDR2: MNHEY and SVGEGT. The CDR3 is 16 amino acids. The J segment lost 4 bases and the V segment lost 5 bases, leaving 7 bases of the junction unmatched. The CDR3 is CASSKTSGSVADTQYF. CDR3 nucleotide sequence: TGTGCCAGCAGTAAGACTAGCGGGAGCGTGGCAGATACGCAGTATTTT.

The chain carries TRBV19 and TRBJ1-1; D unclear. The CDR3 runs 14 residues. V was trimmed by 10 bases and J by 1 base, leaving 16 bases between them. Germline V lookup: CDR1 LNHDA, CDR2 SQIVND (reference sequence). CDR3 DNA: TGTGCCACCCGAACCCTTAGGCAGAACACTGAAGCTTTCTTT. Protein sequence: CATRTLRQNTEAFF.

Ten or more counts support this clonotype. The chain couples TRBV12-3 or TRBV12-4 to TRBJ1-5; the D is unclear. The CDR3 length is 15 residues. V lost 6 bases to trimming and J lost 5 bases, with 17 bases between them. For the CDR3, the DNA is TGTGCCAGCAGGGGAAGTCGGGAGCCGCATCAGCCCCAGCATTTT. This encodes CASRGSREPHQPQHF.

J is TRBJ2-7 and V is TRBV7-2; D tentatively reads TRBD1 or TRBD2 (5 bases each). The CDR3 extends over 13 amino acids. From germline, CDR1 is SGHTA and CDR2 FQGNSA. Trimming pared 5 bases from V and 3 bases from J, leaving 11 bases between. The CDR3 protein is CASSTRDHYEQYF. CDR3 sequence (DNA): TGTGCCAGCAGCACCCGGGACCACTACGAGCAGTACTTC. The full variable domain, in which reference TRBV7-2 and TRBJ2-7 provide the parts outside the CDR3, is GAGVSQSPSNKVTEKGKDVELRCDPISGHTALYWYRQSLGQGLEFLIYFQGNSAPDKSGLPSDRFSAERTGGSVSTLTIQRTQQEDSAVYLCASSTRDHYEQYFGPGTRLTVT.

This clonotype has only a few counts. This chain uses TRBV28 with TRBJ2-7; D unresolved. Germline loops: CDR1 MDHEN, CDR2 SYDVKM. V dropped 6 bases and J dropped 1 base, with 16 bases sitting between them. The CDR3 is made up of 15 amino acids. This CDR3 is CASSLLPMDSYEQYF. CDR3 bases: TGTGCCAGCAGCCTACTCCCGATGGATTCCTACGAGCAGTACTTC.

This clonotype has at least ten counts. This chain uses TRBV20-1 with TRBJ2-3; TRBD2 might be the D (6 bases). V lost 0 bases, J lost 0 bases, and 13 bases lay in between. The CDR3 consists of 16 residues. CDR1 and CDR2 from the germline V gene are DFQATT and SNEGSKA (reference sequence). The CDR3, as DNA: TGCAGTGCTAGAGAACTAGCTCCTCAGAGCACAGATACGCAGTATTTT. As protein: CSARELAPQSTDTQYF.

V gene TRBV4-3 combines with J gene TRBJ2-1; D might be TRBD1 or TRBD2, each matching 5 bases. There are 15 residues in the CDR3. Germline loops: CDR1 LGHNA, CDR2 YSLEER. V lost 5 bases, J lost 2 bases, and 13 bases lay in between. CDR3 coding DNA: TGCGCCAGCAGCGACGGGACGGACACCTACAATGAGCAGTTCTTC. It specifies CASSDGTDTYNEQFF.

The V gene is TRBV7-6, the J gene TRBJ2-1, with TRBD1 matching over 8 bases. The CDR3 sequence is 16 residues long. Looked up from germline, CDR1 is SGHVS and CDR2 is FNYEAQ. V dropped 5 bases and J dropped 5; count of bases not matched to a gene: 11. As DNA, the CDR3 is TGTGCCAGCAGCCCGGACAGGGAATCAACTGACAATGAGCAGTTCTTC. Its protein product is CASSPDRESTDNEQFF.

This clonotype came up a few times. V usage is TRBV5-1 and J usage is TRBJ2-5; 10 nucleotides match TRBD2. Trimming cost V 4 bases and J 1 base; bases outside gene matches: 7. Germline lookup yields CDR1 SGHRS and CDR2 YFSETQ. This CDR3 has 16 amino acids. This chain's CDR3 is CASSPSSGGLQETQYF. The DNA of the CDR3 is TGCGCCAGCAGCCCATCTAGCGGGGGCCTCCAAGAGACCCAGTACTTC.

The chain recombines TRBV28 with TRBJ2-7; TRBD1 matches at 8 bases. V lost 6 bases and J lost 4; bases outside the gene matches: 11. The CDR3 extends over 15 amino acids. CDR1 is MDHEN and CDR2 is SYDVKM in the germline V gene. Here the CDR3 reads CASRGNSGQAYEQYF. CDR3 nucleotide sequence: TGTGCCAGCAGGGGGAATTCGGGACAGGCTTACGAGCAGTACTTC.

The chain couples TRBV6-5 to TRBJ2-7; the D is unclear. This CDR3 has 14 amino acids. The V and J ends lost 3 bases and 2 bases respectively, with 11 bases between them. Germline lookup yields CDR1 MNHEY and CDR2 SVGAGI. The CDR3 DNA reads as TGTGCCAGCAGTTATTTCGTGGGCACCTACGAGCAGTACTTC. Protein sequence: CASSYFVGTYEQYF.

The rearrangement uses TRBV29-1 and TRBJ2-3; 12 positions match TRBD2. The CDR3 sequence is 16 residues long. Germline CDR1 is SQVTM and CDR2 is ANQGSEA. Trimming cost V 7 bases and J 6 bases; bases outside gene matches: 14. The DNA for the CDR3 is TGCAGCGGTGTCCCAAGACTAGCGGGAGTCGGGGATACGCAGTATTTT. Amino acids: CSGVPRLAGVGDTQYF.

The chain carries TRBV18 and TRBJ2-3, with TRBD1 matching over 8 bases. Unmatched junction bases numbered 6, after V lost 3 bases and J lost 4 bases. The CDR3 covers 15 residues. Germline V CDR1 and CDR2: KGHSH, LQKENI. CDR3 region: CASSPRTGTADTQYF. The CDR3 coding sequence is TGTGCCAGCTCACCCCGGACAGGGACGGCAGATACGCAGTATTTT.

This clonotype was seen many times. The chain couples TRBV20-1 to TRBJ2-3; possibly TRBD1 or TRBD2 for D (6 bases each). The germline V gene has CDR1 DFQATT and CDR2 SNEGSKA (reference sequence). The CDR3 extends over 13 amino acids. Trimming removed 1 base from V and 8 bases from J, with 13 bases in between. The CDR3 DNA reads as TGCAGTGCTAGAGTAGGGGGGCTAGGTACGCAGTATTTT. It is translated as CSARVGGLGTQYF.

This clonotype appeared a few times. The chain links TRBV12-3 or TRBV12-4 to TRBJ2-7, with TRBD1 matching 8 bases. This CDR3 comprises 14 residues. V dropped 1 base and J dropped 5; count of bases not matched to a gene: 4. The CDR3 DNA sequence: TGTGCCAGCAGTTTAGGGGACAGGCCCCACGAGCAGTACTTC. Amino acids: CASSLGDRPHEQYF.

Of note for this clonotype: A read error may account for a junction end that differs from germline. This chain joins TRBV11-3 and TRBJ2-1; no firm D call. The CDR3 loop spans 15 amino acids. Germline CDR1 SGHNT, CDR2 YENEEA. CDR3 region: CASSRGVSSFNEQFF. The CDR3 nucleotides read TGTGCCAGCAGCCGTGGGGTTAGCTCCTTCAATGAGCAGTTCTTC.

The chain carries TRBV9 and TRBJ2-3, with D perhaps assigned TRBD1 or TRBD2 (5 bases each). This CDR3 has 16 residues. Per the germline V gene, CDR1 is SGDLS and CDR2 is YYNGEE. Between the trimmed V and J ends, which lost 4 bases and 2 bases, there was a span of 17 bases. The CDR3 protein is CASSPPRGTNTDTQYF. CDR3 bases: TGTGCCAGCAGCCCCCCGAGGGGTACCAACACAGATACGCAGTATTTT.

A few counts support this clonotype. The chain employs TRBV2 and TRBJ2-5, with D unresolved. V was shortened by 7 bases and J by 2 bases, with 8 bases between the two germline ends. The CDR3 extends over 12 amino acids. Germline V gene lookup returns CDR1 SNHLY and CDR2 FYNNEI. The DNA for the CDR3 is TGTGCCAGCACAGAGAGTCAAGAGACCCAGTACTTC. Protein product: CASTESQETQYF.

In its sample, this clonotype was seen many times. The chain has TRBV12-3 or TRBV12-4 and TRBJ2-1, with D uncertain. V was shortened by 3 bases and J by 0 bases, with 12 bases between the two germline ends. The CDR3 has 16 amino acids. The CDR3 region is CASSFFRESSYNEQFF. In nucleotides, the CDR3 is TGTGCCAGCAGTTTTTTCCGCGAGAGCTCCTACAATGAGCAGTTCTTC.

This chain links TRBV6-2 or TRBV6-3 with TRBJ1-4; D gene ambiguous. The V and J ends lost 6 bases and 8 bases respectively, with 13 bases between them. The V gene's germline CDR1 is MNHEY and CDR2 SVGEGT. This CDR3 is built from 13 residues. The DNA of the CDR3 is TGTGCCAGCAGGGCCGGGCGGCTCGAAAAACTGTTTTTT. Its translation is CASRAGRLEKLFF.

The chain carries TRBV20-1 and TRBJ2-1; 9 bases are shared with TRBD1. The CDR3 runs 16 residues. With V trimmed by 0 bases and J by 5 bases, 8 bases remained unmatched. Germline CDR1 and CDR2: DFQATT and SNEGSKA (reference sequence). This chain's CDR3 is CSARDPRTGDHNEQFF. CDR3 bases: TGCAGTGCTAGAGACCCCCGGACAGGGGACCACAATGAGCAGTTCTTC.

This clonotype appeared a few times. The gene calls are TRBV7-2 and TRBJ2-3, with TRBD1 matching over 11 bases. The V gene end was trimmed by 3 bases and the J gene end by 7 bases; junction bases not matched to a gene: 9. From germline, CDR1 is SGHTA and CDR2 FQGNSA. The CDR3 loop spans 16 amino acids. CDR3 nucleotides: TGTGCCAGCAGCTTGGCCGGGACAGGGGGAGGAAATACGCAGTATTTT. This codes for CASSLAGTGGGNTQYF.

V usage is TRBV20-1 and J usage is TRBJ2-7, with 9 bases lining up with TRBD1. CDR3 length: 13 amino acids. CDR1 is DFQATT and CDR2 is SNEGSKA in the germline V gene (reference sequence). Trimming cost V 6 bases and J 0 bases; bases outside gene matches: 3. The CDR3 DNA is TGCAGTGCACGGACAGGGGACTCCTACGAGCAGTACTTC. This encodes CSARTGDSYEQYF.